These T cell receptor beta chains were read from a single sample in a study of liver allograft versus peripheral blood T cells. Each CDR3 protein gets one entry after TCRdb re-called the reads with MiXCR. The sample lists around 11,000 distinct CDR3 sequences, around 23% occurring once. The receptors originated from a human patient who had a liver transplant. Some T cells may be provided by the graft donor. Both conserved end residues are part of each CDR3. Fields, in order: clone size, D gene, J gene, V gene, CDR3 DNA, CDR3 protein. The D gene is left open where the match is weak. Clone size appears in some rows only: once, few, many, or a class for an expanded clone.

once	.	TRBJ2-2	TRBV12-3/TRBV12-4	TGTGCCAGCAGTTTTGGGGCCGGGGAGCTGTTTTTT	CASSFGAGELFF
few	.	TRBJ1-4	TRBV11-1	TGTGCCAGCAGCTCGAGGAGGGGTAATGAAAAACTGTTTTTT	CASSSRRGNEKLFF
few	.	TRBJ1-2	TRBV7-2	TGTGCCAGCAGCTTTTTCCCGGCTAACTATGGCTACACCTTC	CASSFFPANYGYTF
.	.	TRBJ1-4	TRBV2	TGTGCCAGCAGTGTCGACTGGCGAGAGCTTGAAAAACTGTTTTTT	CASSVDWRELEKLFF
.	.	TRBJ1-5	TRBV7-9	TGTGCCAGCAGCCAAAGCTCGGGTTACCAGCCCCAGCATTTT	CASSQSSGYQPQHF
.	.	TRBJ2-4	TRBV5-4	TGTGCCAGCAGCTTGGGCGGGTGGGGAATAGAAAACATTCAGTACTTC	CASSLGGWGIENIQYF
few	.	TRBJ1-5	TRBV19	TGTGCCAGTAGTATAGGAGAGGTGAGCAATCAGCCCCAGCATTTT	CASSIGEVSNQPQHF
few	.	TRBJ1-5	TRBV6-5	TGTGCCAGCAGTAAGGGCTCCAATAGCAATCAGCCCCAGCATTTT	CASSKGSNSNQPQHF
medium-sized	.	TRBJ1-1	TRBV19	TGTGCCAGTAGTCCGGGACCCCCTCACACTGAAGCTTTCTTT	CASSPGPPHTEAFF
.	.	TRBJ2-1	TRBV5-6	TGTGCCAGCAGCTCGAAGCCGTACAATGAGCAGTTCTTC	CASSSKPYNEQFF
medium-sized	TRBD1	TRBJ1-6	TRBV6-5	TGTGCCAGCAGTCTCCGGACAGGGCCCTCACCCCTCCACTTT	CASSLRTGPSPLHF
medium-sized	.	TRBJ2-2	TRBV6-1	TGTGCCAGCAGTACAGGGAGGAACACCGGGGAGCTGTTTTTT	CASSTGRNTGELFF
.	TRBD1	TRBJ2-7	TRBV29-1	TGCAGCGTAACCGGGACAGGAGGCTACGAGCAGTACTTC	CSVTGTGGYEQYF
few	.	TRBJ1-1	TRBV27	TGTGCCAGCAGTTTGAGGGGATCCACTGAAGCTTTCTTT	CASSLRGSTEAFF
.	TRBD1	TRBJ1-5	TRBV6-5	TGTGCCAGCAAATGGATAGGGGGCGGAATCAATCAGCCCCAGCATTTT	CASKWIGGGINQPQHF
.	.	TRBJ1-1	TRBV5-4	TGTGCCAGCAGCCGCCCCCTGGTTGGAGGGATGATCACTGAAGCTTTCTTT	CASSRPLVGGMITEAFF
.	.	TRBJ1-1	TRBV20-1	TGCGGGGGTCAAGCGGGACTACTGAACACTGAAGCTTTCTTT	CGGQAGLLNTEAFF
few	.	TRBJ1-6	TRBV5-4	TGTGCCAGCAGCTTGGACAGGGTGGTTAGTGGGTCACCCCTCCACTTT	CASSLDRVVSGSPLHF
.	.	TRBJ2-1	TRBV19	TGTGCCAGTAGGCGTCTAGCGTCGTCCTACAATGAGCAGTTCTTC	CASRRLASSYNEQFF
.	.	TRBJ2-7	TRBV7-2	TGTGCCAGCGCGAACTACGAGCAGTACTTC	CASANYEQYF
medium-sized	.	TRBJ1-2	TRBV18	TGTGCCAGCTCACTAGGTCCCTATCAGATTGGCTACACCTTC	CASSLGPYQIGYTF
few	.	TRBJ2-7	TRBV27	TGTGCCAGCAGAGGGGGGCTCCAACCACCCTACGAGCAGTACTTC	CASRGGLQPPYEQYF
.	.	TRBJ2-1	TRBV20-1	TGCAGTGCTAGAGAACACGGTGGCAGGGGTTACAATGAGCAGTTCTTC	CSAREHGGRGYNEQFF
medium-sized	.	TRBJ1-1	TRBV6-1	TGTGCCAGCAGGCCCCGGGAGTACAGGGCTAACACTGAAGCTTTCTTT	CASRPREYRANTEAFF
.	.	TRBJ2-7	TRBV12-3/TRBV12-4	TGTGCCAGCAGTTTAGCTTGGCGGGGAGACTACGAGCAGTACTTC	CASSLAWRGDYEQYF
few	TRBD2	TRBJ2-1	TRBV5-4	TGTGCCAGCAGCCGGTATTCCCAGGGTCGGGGGGATGAGCAGTTCTTC	CASSRYSQGRGDEQFF
.	.	TRBJ1-3	TRBV6-6	TGTGCCAGCAGTCCGGACACTCGACGGCGCTCTGGAAACACCATATATTTT	CASSPDTRRRSGNTIYF
.	TRBD1	TRBJ2-7	TRBV7-2	TGTGCCAGCAGGAGGGGACAGGGGAAGCAGTACTTC	CASRRGQGKQYF
once	TRBD1	TRBJ2-2	TRBV28	TGTGCCAGCAGAAACAGGGGGCGAAGGACCGGGGAGCTGTTTTTT	CASRNRGRRTGELFF
.	TRBD2	TRBJ2-7	TRBV20-1	TGCAGTGCTACGTTCCCCCAAGGTAGTAGCGGGGTATACGAGCAGTACTTC	CSATFPQGSSGVYEQYF
.	.	TRBJ2-1	TRBV12-5	TGTGCTAGTGGTTTATACAATGAGCAGTTCTTC	CASGLYNEQFF
few	.	TRBJ2-5	TRBV7-9	TGTGCCAGCAGCTTTCCAAGGAGGTCGTGGGGGGAAGAGACCCAGTACTTC	CASSFPRRSWGEETQYF
.	.	TRBJ2-2	TRBV7-9	TGTGCCAGCAGCTTACAGGCGAACACCGGGGAGCTGTTTTTT	CASSLQANTGELFF
few	TRBD1	TRBJ1-2	TRBV7-2	TGTGCCAGCAGCTTAACAGGGGGCGGCTATGGCTACACCTTC	CASSLTGGGYGYTF
medium-sized	TRBD1	TRBJ1-2	TRBV6-2/TRBV6-3	TGTGCCAGCAGCCAGACAGGGGTCTATGGCTACACCTTC	CASSQTGVYGYTF
.	.	TRBJ1-2	TRBV5-4	TGTGCCAGCAGATCAAGGGACGGACCCTATGGCTACACCTTC	CASRSRDGPYGYTF
.	.	TRBJ2-6	TRBV5-6	TGTGCCAGCAGCTTGGGGAGCTCTGGGGCCAACGTCCTGACTTTC	CASSLGSSGANVLTF
medium-sized	TRBD1	TRBJ2-1	TRBV19	TGTGCCAGTAGTCAGACGGACAGGATCATGTACAATGAGCAGTTCTTC	CASSQTDRIMYNEQFF
.	TRBD1	TRBJ1-1	TRBV11-2	TGTGCCAGCAGCTTAGAAGGACAGGGGAGTACTGAAGCTTTCTTT	CASSLEGQGSTEAFF
.	TRBD1	TRBJ2-7	TRBV10-3	TGCGCCAGCAGTGAGTCAGGACAGGGGTACGAGCAGTACTTC	CASSESGQGYEQYF
.	.	TRBJ2-7	TRBV6-1	TGTGCCAGCGGTCTCGGGACCAACCTCTACGAGCAGTACTTC	CASGLGTNLYEQYF